Shown below are 23 T cell receptor beta chains from a single sample sequenced in a study of T cells in Graves' hyperthyroidism and ophthalmopathy. TCR beta CDR3 regions were amplified from RNA transcripts. An initial round of RT-PCR targeting the TCR CDR3 relied on the HTBI primer set. TCRdb recomputed calls from the multiplex PCR reads with MiXCR, one row per CDR3 protein. The sample has hundreds of thousands of distinct CDR3 sequences, roughly 15% seen once. The source material was blood. The receptors originated from a woman aged 50 to 60 with Graves' ophthalmopathy.

The V gene is TRBV20-1, the J gene TRBJ2-6; D unresolved. The germline V gene has CDR1 DFQATT and CDR2 SNEGSKA (reference sequence). This CDR3 comprises 16 residues. Trimming stripped 1 base from V and 4 bases from J, with 14 bases between. CDR3 sequence reads: CSARGFLGSGANVLTF. Here the CDR3 DNA reads TGCAGTGCTAGAGGGTTTTTGGGGTCCGGGGCCAACGTCCTGACTTTC.

The chain has TRBV4-1 and TRBJ2-5; 14 nucleotides line up with TRBD2. Germline assignment: CDR1 MGHRA and CDR2 YSYEKL. The CDR3 spans 17 residues. Trimming removed 0 bases from V and 5 bases from J; junction bases left unmatched: 5. The CDR3: CASSQDKGLAGVETQYF. The CDR3 nucleotides read TGCGCCAGCAGCCAAGACAAGGGACTAGCGGGAGTTGAGACCCAGTACTTC.

This clonotype was observed at least ten times. V and J are TRBV20-1 and TRBJ1-6; maybe TRBD1 (5 bases). Per the germline V gene, CDR1 is DFQATT and CDR2 is SNEGSKA (reference sequence). V was pared by 2 bases and J by 3 bases, with 11 bases between. The CDR3 sequence is 15 residues long. Here the CDR3 reads CSARPGTGYNSPLHF. In DNA form, the CDR3 reads TGCAGTGCTAGACCTGGGACGGGCTATAATTCACCCCTCCACTTT.

This clonotype was observed many times. J is TRBJ2-1 and V is TRBV7-3, with a weak D call TRBD1 (6 bases). The V gene lost 2 bases and the J gene lost 0 bases, with 20 bases spanning the gap. Germline loops: CDR1 SGHTA, CDR2 FQGTGA. The CDR3 runs to 19 residues. The CDR3 sequence: CASSLRPRDISSSYNEQFF. CDR3 DNA: TGTGCCAGCAGCTTACGACCCCGGGACATTTCAAGCTCCTACAATGAGCAGTTCTTC.

The J gene is TRBJ2-1, the V gene TRBV29-1, with 8 bases fitting TRBD2. The CDR3 has 14 residues. The trim removed 3 bases at V and 8 bases at J, leaving 9 bases unmatched. CDR1 and CDR2 from the germline V gene are SQVTM and ANQGSEA. CDR3 in DNA: TGCAGCGTTGATCCAGCGGGAGTTTTTGATGAGCAGTTCTTC. The encoded protein is CSVDPAGVFDEQFF.

This chain uses TRBV6-2 or TRBV6-3 with TRBJ2-1; possible D gene TRBD2, 5 bases. The CDR3 covers 13 residues. Trimming pared 8 bases from V and 4 bases from J, leaving 12 bases between. Germline lookup yields CDR1 MNHEY and CDR2 SVGEGT. This CDR3 reads CASGLGLYNEQFF. As DNA, the CDR3 is TGTGCCAGCGGCCTCGGACTTTACAATGAGCAGTTCTTC.

This clonotype was seen at least ten times. The V and J genes are TRBV11-1 and TRBJ1-1; TRBD1 is a possible D gene (5 bases). This CDR3 region has 14 residues. Germline-derived CDR1 and CDR2 are SGHAT and FQDESV (reference sequence). V gave up 3 bases and J gave up 4 bases, with 12 bases separating them. The CDR3 region is CASSLLWGSTEAFF. The DNA for the CDR3 is TGTGCCAGCAGCTTGTTGTGGGGGAGCACTGAAGCTTTCTTT.

This clonotype showed up many times. The rearrangement joins TRBV4-3 to TRBJ2-5; the D gene is possibly TRBD2 (5 bases). Germline V gene lookup returns CDR1 LGHNA and CDR2 YSLEER. The V and J ends lost 0 bases and 6 bases respectively, with 14 bases between them. The CDR3 has 15 residues. The chain's CDR3 is CASSQDISSGKTQYF. The DNA for the CDR3 is TGCGCCAGCAGCCAAGATATTTCGTCGGGAAAGACCCAGTACTTC.

This clonotype was observed at least ten times. The chain is built from TRBV7-2 and TRBJ2-7; 8 bases are shared with TRBD1. The CDR3 loop spans 15 amino acids. J gave up 4 bases and V 1 base, and 6 bases lay outside the gene matches. CDR1 and CDR2 (germline): SGHTA, FQGNSA. DNA of the CDR3: TGTGCCAGCAGCTTAGATTTTGGGGACAGGTACGAGCAGTACTTC. Amino acid sequence: CASSLDFGDRYEQYF.

The V call is TRBV7-6, the J call TRBJ2-2, with TRBD2 matching over 15 bases. The CDR3 consists of 18 residues. Germline V lookup: CDR1 SGHVS, CDR2 FNYEAQ. J was trimmed by 7 bases and V by 4 bases; bases with no gene match: 10. CDR3 region: CASSSGLAGGSIFGELFF. In DNA, the CDR3 is TGTGCCAGCAGCTCGGGACTAGCGGGAGGAAGTATATTCGGGGAGCTGTTTTTT.

With respect to this clonotype: The missing conserved phenylalanine or tryptophan at the end of this CDR3 makes a read error likely. The limits of the CDR3 on the DNA are not certain, so only TCRdb's listed CDR3 is given. This chain joins TRBV28 and TRBJ2-6. Including both end residues, the CDR3 is 15 amino acids long. CDR1 MDHEN and CDR2 SYDVKM come from the germline V gene. This CDR3 reads CASSLTSPGANVLAL.

This clonotype was seen a handful of times. The V and J genes are TRBV5-4 and TRBJ2-2, with 8 bases fitting TRBD1. The CDR3 has 16 residues. The germline V gene encodes CDR1 SGHNT and CDR2 YYREEE (reference sequence). J lost 4 bases, V lost 2 bases, and 7 bases had no gene match. The CDR3 region has the DNA TGTGCCAGCAGCTTTTACAGGGGGAAGGTCACCGGGGAGCTGTTTTTT. Its protein is CASSFYRGKVTGELFF.

In this sample, this clonotype turned up many times. J is TRBJ2-1 and V is TRBV7-3; perhaps TRBD1 as D (5 bases). CDR1 SGHTA and CDR2 FQGTGA come from the germline V gene. This CDR3 comprises 15 residues. Deletions cut 3 bases from V and 3 bases from J, with 12 bases between. DNA for the CDR3: TGTGCCAGCAGCTTGGGGCCGAACAGCTACAATGAGCAGTTCTTC. Residues: CASSLGPNSYNEQFF.

The rearrangement joins TRBV19 to TRBJ2-2, with 12 bases aligning to TRBD2. After removal of 3 bases from V and 6 bases from J, the junction contained 5 bases not matched to a gene. The germline V gene has CDR1 LNHDA and CDR2 SQIVND (reference sequence). The CDR3 consists of 16 residues. This chain's CDR3 is CASSMLTSGRSGELFF. The CDR3 bases are TGTGCCAGTAGTATGCTGACTAGCGGGAGATCCGGGGAGCTGTTTTTT.

V usage is TRBV28 and J usage is TRBJ2-7; 10 bases are shared with TRBD2. The CDR3 is 14 amino acids. With 7 bases clipped from V and 3 bases from J, the junction kept 6 bases outside the gene matches. Germline V CDR1 and CDR2: MDHEN, SYDVKM. As DNA, the CDR3 is TGTGCCAGCATCTCTAGCGGGAGAAACTACGAGCAGTACTTC. It is translated as CASISSGRNYEQYF.

This clonotype occurred once. This chain connects TRBV19 to TRBJ2-6; either TRBD1 or TRBD2 may supply D (5 bases each). V was trimmed by 3 bases and J by 1 base, leaving 7 bases between them. Germline assignment: CDR1 LNHDA and CDR2 SQIVND (reference sequence). The CDR3 covers 15 residues. CDR3 sequence (DNA): TGTGCCAGTAGTATGTGGGGGTCTGGGGCCAACGTCCTGACTTTC. Translated, it gives CASSMWGSGANVLTF. Full variable domain (outside the CDR3, taken from reference TRBV19 and TRBJ2-6): DGGITQSPKYLFRKEGQNVTLSCEQNLNHDAMYWYRQDPGQGLRLIYYSQIVNDFQKGDIAEGYSVSREKKESFPLTVTSAQKNPTAFYLCASSMWGSGANVLTFGAGSRLTVL.

Only a few counts were recorded for this clonotype. The chain carries TRBV27 and TRBJ2-7; D call uncertain. The CDR3 is 15 residues long. Germline CDR1 and CDR2: MNHEY and SMNVEV (reference sequence). The germline V and J ends were trimmed by 2 bases and 3 bases, with 14 bases remaining between them. The CDR3 reads CASSLGPPVSYEQYF. The DNA for the CDR3 is TGTGCCAGCAGTTTAGGTCCTCCCGTAAGCTACGAGCAGTACTTC.

The chain is built from TRBV5-1 and TRBJ2-2; 9 nucleotides align to TRBD2. Looked up from germline, CDR1 is SGHRS and CDR2 is YFSETQ. The CDR3 covers 15 residues. J gave up 0 bases and V 8 bases, and 5 bases lay outside the gene matches. As DNA, the CDR3 is TGCGCCAGTAAAGGACTAGCGTCGAACACCGGGGAGCTGTTTTTT. Its protein product is CASKGLASNTGELFF. Supplemented by reference TRBV5-1 and TRBJ2-2, the full variable domain reads KAGVTQTPRYLIKTRGQQVTLSCSPISGHRSVSWYQQTPGQGLQFLFEYFSETQRNKGNFPGRFSGRQFSNSRSEMNVSTLELGDSALYLCASKGLASNTGELFFGEGSRLTVL.

This clonotype was observed many times. Written as DNA, the CDR3 is TGTGCCAGCAGTGAACAAAGCGGTAGCACAGATACGCAGTATTTT. It encodes CASSEQSGSTDTQYF. V is TRBV6-1 and J is TRBJ2-3, with D possibly TRBD2 on 5 matching bases. The CDR3 length is 15 residues. The V end lost 2 bases, the J end lost 0 bases, and 9 bases lay between the germline ends. CDR1 and CDR2 (germline): MNHNS, SASEGT.

This clonotype was observed a handful of times. The chain combines TRBV6-1 with TRBJ1-1; maybe TRBD1 (6 bases). CDR3 length equals 15 residues. Germline CDR1 MNHNS, CDR2 SASEGT. Trimming left V 7 bases short and J 1 base short, with 16 bases between. The CDR3 sequence is CASTLSGRGNTEAFF. The CDR3 DNA is TGTGCCAGCACCCTTAGTGGCAGGGGGAACACTGAAGCTTTCTTT.

The rearrangement links TRBV20-1 to TRBJ2-3; D uncertain. This CDR3 has 11 amino acids. V lost 6 bases and J lost 5, with 9 bases in between. Germline values: CDR1 DFQATT, CDR2 SNEGSKA (reference sequence). The CDR3 coding sequence is TGCAGTGCCCCCGTTGGAGATACGCAGTATTTT. Translated: CSAPVGDTQYF.

At least ten counts were recorded for this clonotype. The chain couples TRBV7-9 to TRBJ2-7; the match to TRBD2 covers 9 bases. The J segment lost 3 bases and the V segment lost 4 bases, leaving 4 bases of the junction unmatched. The V gene's germline CDR1 is SEHNR and CDR2 FQNEAQ (reference sequence). This CDR3 spans 14 amino acids. The CDR3 loop is CASSSTSGLYEQYF. In nucleotides, the CDR3 is TGTGCCAGCAGCTCTACTAGCGGGCTCTACGAGCAGTACTTC.

The gene calls are TRBV5-1 and TRBJ2-2; 7 bases agree with TRBD2. The CDR3 consists of 15 residues. CDR1 is SGHRS, CDR2 YFSETQ, per germline. J gave up 2 bases and V 2 bases, and 3 bases lay outside the gene matches. The CDR3 is CASSFSSGNTGELFF. CDR3 nucleotide sequence: TGCGCCAGCAGCTTTTCTAGCGGTAACACCGGGGAGCTGTTTTTT.